The clone carrying this T cell receptor beta chain appeared a few times. What it recognizes is unknown. This specimen belongs to a study of cytomegalovirus exposure and HLA in healthy donors. PCR used 60 Vbeta primers and 13 Jbeta primers. Assay: immunoSEQ multiplex PCR; the TCRdb copy retains only in-frame clones and omits some. The sample shows under 90,000 clones, 70% to 80% of them seen only once. Study-wide results and limits: It was reported that the classifier diagnosed cytomegalovirus status with high specificity and sensitivity in both the original and validation cohorts.

Material for sequencing was PBMCs. This clonotype originated in a woman in her 50s in good health and CMV-seropositive.

The DNA for the CDR3 is TGTGCCAGCAGCTTCGCGGGGGGGACAGGGGAAGAGACCCAGTACTTC. This gives the protein CASSFAGGTGEETQYF. The chain combines TRBV5-5 with TRBJ2-5, with D possibly TRBD1 on 10 matching bases. The CDR3 contains 16 residues. The V gene's germline CDR1 is SGHKS and CDR2 YYEKEE (reference sequence). Trimming stripped 2 bases from V and 3 bases from J, with 17 bases between.